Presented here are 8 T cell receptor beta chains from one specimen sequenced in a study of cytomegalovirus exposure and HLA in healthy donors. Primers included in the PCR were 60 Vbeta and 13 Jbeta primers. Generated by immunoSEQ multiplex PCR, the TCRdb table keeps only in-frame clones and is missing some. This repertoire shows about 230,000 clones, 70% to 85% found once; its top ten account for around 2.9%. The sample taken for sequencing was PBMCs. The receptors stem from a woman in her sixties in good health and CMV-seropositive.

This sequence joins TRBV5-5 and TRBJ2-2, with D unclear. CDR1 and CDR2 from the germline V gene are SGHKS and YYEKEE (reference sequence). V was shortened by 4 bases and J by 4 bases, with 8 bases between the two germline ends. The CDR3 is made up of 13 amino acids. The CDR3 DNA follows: TGTGCCAGCAGCCTCTCGGGCACCGGGGAGCTGTTTTTT. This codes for CASSLSGTGELFF. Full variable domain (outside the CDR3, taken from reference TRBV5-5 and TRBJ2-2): DAGVTQSPTHLIKTRGQQVTLRCSPISGHKSVSWYQQVLGQGPQFIFQYYEKEERGRGNFPDRFSARQFPNYSSELNVNALLLGDSALYLCASSLSGTGELFFGEGSRLTVL.

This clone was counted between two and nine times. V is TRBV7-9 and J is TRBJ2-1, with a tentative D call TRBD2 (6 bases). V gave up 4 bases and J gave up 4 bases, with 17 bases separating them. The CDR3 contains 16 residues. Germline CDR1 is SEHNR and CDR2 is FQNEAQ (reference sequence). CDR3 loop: CASSSRSGEWYNEQFF. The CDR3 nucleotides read TGTGCCAGCAGCTCCAGATCGGGGGAGTGGTACAATGAGCAGTTCTTC.

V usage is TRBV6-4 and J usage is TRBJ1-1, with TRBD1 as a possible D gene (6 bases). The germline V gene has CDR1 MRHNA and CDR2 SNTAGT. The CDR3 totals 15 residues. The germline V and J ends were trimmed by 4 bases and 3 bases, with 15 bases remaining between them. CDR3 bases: TGTGCCAGCAGTGCGGATCCGGGGGGCGACACTGAAGCTTTCTTT. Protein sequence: CASSADPGGDTEAFF.

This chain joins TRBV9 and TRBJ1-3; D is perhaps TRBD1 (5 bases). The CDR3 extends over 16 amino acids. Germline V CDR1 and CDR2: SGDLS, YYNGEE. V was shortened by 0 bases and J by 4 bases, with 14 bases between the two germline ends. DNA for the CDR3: TGTGCCAGCAGCGTAGCTGGGGCGAACGGGGGAAACACCATATATTTT. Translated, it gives CASSVAGANGGNTIYF.

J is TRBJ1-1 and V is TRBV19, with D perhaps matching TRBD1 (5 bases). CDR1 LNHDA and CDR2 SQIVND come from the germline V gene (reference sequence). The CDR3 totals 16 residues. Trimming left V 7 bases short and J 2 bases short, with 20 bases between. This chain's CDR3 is CASIMGTGLPNTEAFF. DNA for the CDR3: TGTGCCAGTATAATGGGCACGGGACTCCCAAACACTGAAGCTTTCTTT. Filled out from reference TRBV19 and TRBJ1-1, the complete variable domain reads DGGITQSPKYLFRKEGQNVTLSCEQNLNHDAMYWYRQDPGQGLRLIYYSQIVNDFQKGDIAEGYSVSREKKESFPLTVTSAQKNPTAFYLCASIMGTGLPNTEAFFGQGTRLTVV.

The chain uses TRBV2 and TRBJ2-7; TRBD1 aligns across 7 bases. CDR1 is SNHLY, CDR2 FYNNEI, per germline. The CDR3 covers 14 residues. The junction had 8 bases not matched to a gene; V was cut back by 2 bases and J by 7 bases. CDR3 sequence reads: CASSEFSPRGEQYF. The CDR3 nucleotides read TGTGCCAGCAGTGAATTTAGCCCCAGGGGGGAGCAGTACTTC.

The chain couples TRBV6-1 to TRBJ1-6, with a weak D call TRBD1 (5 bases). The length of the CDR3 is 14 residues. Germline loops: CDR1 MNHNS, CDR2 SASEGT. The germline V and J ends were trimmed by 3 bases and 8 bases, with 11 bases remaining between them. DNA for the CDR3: TGTGCCAGCAGTGACGAGGGAGGGGATTCACCCCTCCACTTT. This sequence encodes CASSDEGGDSPLHF.

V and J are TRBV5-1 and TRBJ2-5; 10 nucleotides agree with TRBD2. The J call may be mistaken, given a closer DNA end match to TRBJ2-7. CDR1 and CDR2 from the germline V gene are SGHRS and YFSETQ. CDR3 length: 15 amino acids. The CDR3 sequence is CASSLLPSGSYEQYF. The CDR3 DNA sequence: TGCGCCAGCAGCTTGTTACCTAGCGGGAGTTACGAGCAGTACTTC.